Listed below are T cell receptor beta chains from one sample, sequenced in a study of blood T cell repertoires in COVID-19. TCRdb's table, derived via immunoSEQ multiplex PCR, lists solely in-frame clones and lacks some. The sample has 75,000 to 100,000 clones; more than 65% are singletons. The sample was peripheral blood. Receptor source: a woman older than 75 with acute or convalescent COVID-19. Each CDR3 is given with its conserved first and last residue. The D gene is left open where the match is weak. Clone size appears in some rows only: once, few, many, or a class for an expanded clone.

J gene: TRBJ2-4
D gene: NA
clone size: many
V gene: TRBV20-1
CDR3 protein: CSARAEGRSYF
CDR3 DNA: TGCAGTGCTAGAGCGGAGGGGAGGTCGTACTTC

J gene: TRBJ2-1
D gene: TRBD2
clone size: once
V gene: TRBV10-3
CDR3 protein: CAISAGGGYNEQFF
CDR3 DNA: TGTGCCATCAGTGCTGGCGGGGGGTACAATGAGCAGTTCTTC

J gene: TRBJ1-3
D gene: TRBD1
clone size: NA
V gene: TRBV24-1
CDR3 protein: CATSDPDRGDTIYF
CDR3 DNA: TGTGCCACCAGTGATCCAGACAGGGGTGACACCATATATTTT

J gene: TRBJ1-2
D gene: TRBD1
clone size: NA
V gene: TRBV4-1
CDR3 protein: CASSQGDRGHDGYTF
CDR3 DNA: TGCGCCAGCAGCCAAGGAGACAGGGGGCATGATGGCTACACCTTC

J gene: TRBJ1-5
D gene: TRBD1
clone size: once
V gene: TRBV15
CDR3 protein: CATSRDSQGVGNQPQHF
CDR3 DNA: TGTGCCACCAGCAGAGATTCTCAGGGGGTTGGTAATCAGCCCCAGCATTTT

J gene: TRBJ1-5
D gene: NA
clone size: few
V gene: TRBV3-1/TRBV3-2
CDR3 protein: CASSQDTTANQPQHF
CDR3 DNA: TGTGCCAGCAGCCAAGATACAACAGCCAATCAGCCCCAGCATTTT

J gene: TRBJ2-3
D gene: TRBD2
clone size: NA
V gene: TRBV9
CDR3 protein: CASSPTGGPSTDTQYF
CDR3 DNA: TGTGCCAGCAGCCCTACGGGGGGGCCGAGCACAGATACGCAGTATTTT

J gene: TRBJ1-6
D gene: TRBD1
clone size: NA
V gene: TRBV3-1/TRBV3-2
CDR3 protein: CASSRPGGVNSPLHF
CDR3 DNA: TGTGCCAGCAGCCGGCCAGGGGGCGTGAATTCACCCCTCCACTTT

J gene: TRBJ2-3
D gene: NA
clone size: NA
V gene: TRBV2
CDR3 protein: CASSRSPGGTDTQYF
CDR3 DNA: TGTGCCAGCTCCCGTTCTCCGGGGGGCACAGATACGCAGTATTTT

J gene: TRBJ1-1
D gene: TRBD1
clone size: NA
V gene: TRBV19
CDR3 protein: CASSSRQGLGTEAFF
CDR3 DNA: TGTGCCAGTAGTAGTAGACAGGGACTAGGCACTGAAGCTTTCTTT

J gene: TRBJ1-6
D gene: NA
clone size: NA
V gene: TRBV11-2
CDR3 protein: CASSNTQGTYNSPLHF
CDR3 DNA: TGTGCCAGCAGCAATACACAGGGAACCTATAATTCACCCCTCCACTTT

J gene: TRBJ1-1
D gene: NA
clone size: NA
V gene: TRBV28
CDR3 protein: CASSPEQGRSTEAFF
CDR3 DNA: TGTGCCAGCAGTCCGGAACAGGGTAGGAGCACTGAAGCTTTCTTT

J gene: TRBJ2-5
D gene: NA
clone size: NA
V gene: TRBV6-2/TRBV6-3
CDR3 protein: CASSYSLRLQTQYF
CDR3 DNA: TGTGCCAGCAGTTACTCGCTCCGGTTGCAGACCCAGTACTTC

J gene: TRBJ2-7
D gene: TRBD1
clone size: NA
V gene: TRBV15
CDR3 protein: CATSREGTAFPHEQYF
CDR3 DNA: TGTGCCACCAGCAGAGAAGGGACAGCCTTTCCCCACGAGCAGTACTTC

J gene: TRBJ2-7
D gene: NA
clone size: NA
V gene: TRBV11-3
CDR3 protein: CASSLGQGGEQYF
CDR3 DNA: TGTGCCAGCAGCTTAGGACAGGGAGGCGAGCAGTACTTC

J gene: TRBJ2-1
D gene: TRBD2
clone size: once
V gene: TRBV7-2
CDR3 protein: CASSPPTSGVSDEQFF
CDR3 DNA: TGTGCCAGCAGCCCTCCGACTAGCGGGGTCTCGGATGAGCAGTTCTTC

J gene: TRBJ1-5
D gene: TRBD1
clone size: NA
V gene: TRBV6-2/TRBV6-3
CDR3 protein: CASSYPRGAGTGPQHF
CDR3 DNA: TGTGCCAGCAGTTACCCCAGGGGGGCGGGGACGGGGCCCCAGCATTTT

J gene: TRBJ2-3
D gene: TRBD2
clone size: NA
V gene: TRBV24-1
CDR3 protein: CATSDPGLAGGDTQYF
CDR3 DNA: TGTGCCACCAGTGACCCCGGACTAGCGGGGGGAGATACGCAGTATTTT

J gene: TRBJ2-3
D gene: NA
clone size: few
V gene: TRBV5-4
CDR3 protein: CASSLDLAAGPTDTQYF
CDR3 DNA: TGTGCCAGCAGCTTGGATCTTGCGGCGGGGCCCACAGATACGCAGTATTTT

J gene: TRBJ2-1
D gene: TRBD2
clone size: NA
V gene: TRBV7-2
CDR3 protein: CASSADLAGNNEQFF
CDR3 DNA: TGTGCCAGCAGCGCCGATCTAGCGGGGAACAATGAGCAGTTCTTC

J gene: TRBJ2-2
D gene: TRBD1
clone size: few
V gene: TRBV25-1
CDR3 protein: CASSRTGYTGELFF
CDR3 DNA: TGTGCCAGCTCCCGGACAGGATACACCGGGGAGCTGTTTTTT

J gene: TRBJ2-5
D gene: NA
clone size: NA
V gene: TRBV4-3
CDR3 protein: CASSQEPWGLRETQYF
CDR3 DNA: TGCGCCAGCAGCCAAGAACCCTGGGGGCTGAGAGAGACCCAGTACTTC

J gene: TRBJ1-1
D gene: TRBD1
clone size: NA
V gene: TRBV5-5
CDR3 protein: CASSRYRGRGVNTEAFF
CDR3 DNA: TGTGCCAGCAGCCGCTACAGGGGGCGAGGCGTGAACACTGAAGCTTTCTTT

J gene: TRBJ1-1
D gene: NA
clone size: NA
V gene: TRBV4-3
CDR3 protein: CASSQGEGAWDTEAFF
CDR3 DNA: TGCGCCAGCAGCCAAGGCGAGGGTGCGTGGGACACTGAAGCTTTCTTT

J gene: TRBJ1-4
D gene: NA
clone size: NA
V gene: TRBV7-9
CDR3 protein: CASSLSEKLFF
CDR3 DNA: TGTGCCAGCAGCTTAAGCGAAAAACTGTTTTTT

J gene: TRBJ2-4
D gene: TRBD1
clone size: NA
V gene: TRBV9
CDR3 protein: CASSVDQGALGKNIQYF
CDR3 DNA: TGTGCCAGCAGCGTAGATCAGGGGGCGCTTGGCAAAAACATTCAGTACTTC

J gene: TRBJ1-1
D gene: TRBD1
clone size: NA
V gene: TRBV6-5
CDR3 protein: CASIQGDMNTEAFF
CDR3 DNA: TGTGCCAGCATACAGGGGGATATGAACACTGAAGCTTTCTTT

J gene: TRBJ1-5
D gene: NA
clone size: NA
V gene: TRBV27
CDR3 protein: CASSLSGLGQPQHF
CDR3 DNA: TGTGCCAGCAGTTTGTCGGGGTTGGGCCAGCCCCAGCATTTT

J gene: TRBJ1-5
D gene: NA
clone size: NA
V gene: TRBV12-3/TRBV12-4
CDR3 protein: CASDTRENQPQHF
CDR3 DNA: TGTGCCAGCGATACTCGAGAGAATCAGCCCCAGCATTTT

J gene: TRBJ2-5
D gene: TRBD2
clone size: NA
V gene: TRBV11-2
CDR3 protein: CASSLDGEGRLKETQYF
CDR3 DNA: TGTGCCAGCAGCTTAGATGGGGAGGGTCGGTTGAAAGAGACCCAGTACTTC

J gene: TRBJ1-1
D gene: NA
clone size: NA
V gene: TRBV4-3
CDR3 protein: CASSQDGRREAFF
CDR3 DNA: TGCGCCAGCAGCCAAGATGGCAGGAGGGAAGCTTTCTTT